Each of the 16 T cell receptor beta chains below was sequenced from the same sample in a study of shared clonotypes between healthy human individuals. The protocol was immunoSEQ multiplex PCR, while the TCRdb copy is restricted to in-frame clones and leaves out a portion. The sample carries about 1.1 million clones, around 78% recorded once. The specimen was memory CD4+ T cells from PBMCs. Subset specified: CD45RA-negative fraction. These receptors were collected from a man between 18 and 35 years old in good health. Some clones in this sample may be carry-over from other donors' samples.

The V gene is TRBV25-1, the J gene TRBJ2-1; D possibly corresponds to TRBD1 (5 bases). Between the trimmed V and J ends, which lost 3 bases and 8 bases, there was a span of 14 bases. This CDR3 is 14 amino acids long. Germline-derived CDR1 and CDR2 are MGHDK and SYGVNS. CDR3 bases: TGTGCCAGCAGTGATGGGGCAGTTCTGGATGAGCAGTTCTTC. It encodes CASSDGAVLDEQFF.

The chain employs TRBV5-4 and TRBJ2-5; 12 bases agree with TRBD2. Germline values: CDR1 SGHNT, CDR2 YYREEE (reference sequence). This CDR3 is built from 13 residues. V shed 4 bases and J 9 bases; nucleotides not matched to a gene: 4. The CDR3 bases are TGTGCCAGCAGCGTGGGACTAGCGGGCCCCCAGTACTTC. Its translation: CASSVGLAGPQYF. Full variable domain (remainder filled in from reference TRBV5-4 and TRBJ2-5): ETGVTQSPTHLIKTRGQQVTLRCSSQSGHNTVSWYQQALGQGPQFIFQYYREEENGRGNFPPRFSGLQFPNYSSELNVNALELDDSALYLCASSVGLAGPQYFGPGTRLLVL.

This sequence joins TRBV5-5 and TRBJ1-2; D remains ambiguous. Trimming shortened V by 4 bases and J by 8 bases, and 21 bases separated the two germline ends. Looked up from germline, CDR1 is SGHKS and CDR2 is YYEKEE (reference sequence). The CDR3 extends over 15 amino acids. The CDR3 spells CASSLTPQVGTGYTF. The CDR3 bases are TGTGCCAGCAGCCTAACGCCCCAGGTGGGAACGGGCTACACCTTC.

The chain employs TRBV10-2 and TRBJ2-2, with D uncertain. Germline V gene sequence: CDR1 WSHSY, CDR2 SAAADI. CDR3 size: 14 residues. V was clipped by 9 bases and J by 0 bases, with 11 bases between them. CDR3 sequence reads: CASRTDPNTGELFF. DNA for the CDR3: TGCGCCAGTAGAACGGACCCGAACACCGGGGAGCTGTTTTTT.

The chain has TRBV6-6 and TRBJ2-4; D is undetermined. CDR3 length: 13 residues. CDR1 MNHNY and CDR2 SVGAGI come from the germline V gene (reference sequence). The V end was cut by 2 bases, the J end by 8 bases, with 10 bases between. CDR3 coding DNA: TGTGCCAGCAGTTACGATAGTGCGGACATTCAGTACTTC. Translation: CASSYDSADIQYF.

V and J are TRBV4-2 and TRBJ2-3; 9 bases are shared with TRBD2. Germline V gene sequence: CDR1 LGHNA, CDR2 YNFKEQ. Trimming removed 0 bases from V and 9 bases from J; junction bases left unmatched: 13. This CDR3 comprises 17 residues. CDR3 in DNA: TGTGCCAGCAGCCAAGATCGGGATAGCGGGAGTCTCGGCACGCAGTATTTT. Protein sequence: CASSQDRDSGSLGTQYF.

V is TRBV5-1 and J is TRBJ2-5; D perhaps matches TRBD2 (6 bases). Trimming took 7 bases from V and 0 from J, leaving 10 bases between them. Germline V lookup: CDR1 SGHRS, CDR2 YFSETQ. The CDR3 is 13 residues long. CDR3 loop: CASASGYQETQYF. The CDR3 nucleotides are TGCGCCAGCGCCAGCGGGTACCAAGAGACCCAGTACTTC.

The chain uses TRBV11-2 and TRBJ1-2, with D maybe TRBD1 (6 bases). The V gene's germline CDR1 is SGHAT and CDR2 FQNNGV. The V gene lost 3 bases and the J gene lost 7 bases, with 18 bases spanning the gap. The CDR3 runs 15 residues. CDR3 region: CASSFSFQGLRGYTF. DNA for the CDR3: TGTGCCAGCAGCTTCTCCTTCCAGGGGCTTCGTGGCTACACCTTC.

The chain is built from TRBV29-1 and TRBJ2-1; D is perhaps TRBD1 or TRBD2 (5 bases each). CDR1 and CDR2 (germline): SQVTM, ANQGSEA. The CDR3 spans 14 residues. With 4 bases removed from V and 2 bases from J, the gap between germline ends came to 12 bases. CDR3 DNA sequence: TGCAGCGTTGGGGGACGGCTGACCTACAATGAGCAGTTCTTC. This codes for CSVGGRLTYNEQFF.

This clone showed up just once. This rearrangement joins TRBV28 to TRBJ2-7; 7 bases match TRBD2. This CDR3 has 13 amino acids. Per the germline V gene, CDR1 is MDHEN and CDR2 is SYDVKM. V dropped 6 bases and J dropped 4; count of bases not matched to a gene: 6. CDR3 in DNA: TGTGCCAGCAGGGCCCGGGGGGAGTACGAGCAGTACTTC. Protein: CASRARGEYEQYF. Variable domain in full (rest from reference TRBV28 and TRBJ2-7): DVKVTQSSRYLVKRTGEKVFLECVQDMDHENMFWYRQDPGLGLRLIYFSYDVKMKEKGDIPEGYSVSREKKERFSLILESASTNQTSMYLCASRARGEYEQYFGPGTRLTVT.

On this clone: The germline gene is not matched at one end of the junction; a read error may be the cause. Other DNA sequences in this sample translate to the same CDR3. The rearrangement joins TRBV2 to TRBJ2-3; TRBD2 agrees at 8 bases. CDR3 length: 14 residues. Per germline, CDR1 SNHLY and CDR2 FYNNEI. The CDR3 DNA sequence: TGTGCCAGCCAAGCCAGGACTAGCACGGATACGCAGTATTTT. Its translation is CASQARTSTDTQYF.

For this clone: A much larger clone differs by one base, so this may be a read error. V and J are TRBV7-3 and TRBJ2-3; D not certain. The CDR3 is 11 residues long. Trimming pared 4 bases from V and 2 bases from J, leaving 1 base between. Germline CDR1 reads SGHTA; CDR2 reads FQGTGA. The DNA of the CDR3 is TGTGCCAGCAGCTCCACAGATACGCAGTATTTT. This codes for CASSSTDTQYF.

This chain links TRBV7-2 with TRBJ2-7; unclear D gene. The CDR3 contains 13 residues. Germline V gene data show CDR1 as SGHTA and CDR2 as FQGNSA. Trimming removed 0 bases from V and 6 bases from J, with 9 bases in between. This CDR3 reads CASSLALGSEQYF. CDR3 DNA: TGTGCCAGCAGCTTAGCGCTGGGGTCCGAGCAGTACTTC. Complete variable domain (other parts from reference TRBV7-2 and TRBJ2-7): GAGVSQSPSNKVTEKGKDVELRCDPISGHTALYWYRQSLGQGLEFLIYFQGNSAPDKSGLPSDRFSAERTGGSVSTLTIQRTQQEDSAVYLCASSLALGSEQYFGPGTRLTVT.

The chain uses TRBV27 and TRBJ1-2; tentative D call: TRBD1 (5 bases). The CDR3 runs 13 residues. Germline CDR1 and CDR2: MNHEY and SMNVEV (reference sequence). Between the trimmed V and J ends, which lost 6 bases and 8 bases, there was a span of 16 bases. CDR3 nucleotides: TGTGCCAGCAGCGCAAATGGACACGTCGGCTACACCTTC. Residues: CASSANGHVGYTF.

Of note for this clone: The junction differs from germline at one of its ends, possibly a read error. The CDR3 coding sequence is TGTGCCAACAGCTTACTCGCCGGACAGGGGCAAGAGACCCAGTACTTC. Protein sequence: CANSLLAGQGQETQYF. V gene TRBV7-3 combines with J gene TRBJ2-5; TRBD1 matches at 9 bases. This CDR3 has 16 residues. Germline V gene lookup returns CDR1 SGHTA and CDR2 FQGTGA.

The chain links TRBV5-4 to TRBJ2-3; TRBD1 aligns across 9 bases. This CDR3 contains 15 residues. Germline assignment: CDR1 SGHNT and CDR2 YYREEE (reference sequence). V lost 4 bases to trimming and J lost 3 bases; unmatched junction nucleotides: 6. Here the CDR3 DNA reads TGTGCCAGCAGCCCACAGGGGGCGAGAACAGATACGCAGTATTTT. Translation gives CASSPQGARTDTQYF.